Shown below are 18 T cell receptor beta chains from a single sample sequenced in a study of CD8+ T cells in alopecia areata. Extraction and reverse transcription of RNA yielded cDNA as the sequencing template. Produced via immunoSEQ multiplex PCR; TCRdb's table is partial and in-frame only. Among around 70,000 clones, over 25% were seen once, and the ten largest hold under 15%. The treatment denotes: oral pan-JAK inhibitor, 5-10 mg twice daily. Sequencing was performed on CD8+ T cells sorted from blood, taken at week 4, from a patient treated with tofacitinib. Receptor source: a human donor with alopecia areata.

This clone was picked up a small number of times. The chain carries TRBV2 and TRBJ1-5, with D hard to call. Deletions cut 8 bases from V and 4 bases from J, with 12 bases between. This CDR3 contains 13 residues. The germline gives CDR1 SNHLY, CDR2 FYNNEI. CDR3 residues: CASRHSANQPQHF. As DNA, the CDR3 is TGTGCCAGCCGCCACAGCGCAAATCAGCCCCAGCATTTT.

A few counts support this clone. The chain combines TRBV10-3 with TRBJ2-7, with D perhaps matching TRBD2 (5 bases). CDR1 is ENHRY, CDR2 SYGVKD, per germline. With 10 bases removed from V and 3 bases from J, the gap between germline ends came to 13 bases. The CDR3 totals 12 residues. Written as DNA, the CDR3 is TGTGCCAGCAAAGACGGGGTCTACGAGCAGTACTTC. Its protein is CASKDGVYEQYF.

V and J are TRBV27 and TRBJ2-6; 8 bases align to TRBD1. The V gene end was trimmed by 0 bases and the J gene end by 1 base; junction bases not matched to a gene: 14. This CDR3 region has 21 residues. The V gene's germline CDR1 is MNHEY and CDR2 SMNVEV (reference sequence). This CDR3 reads CASSLSGLSDRVGSGANVLTF. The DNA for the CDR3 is TGTGCCAGCAGTTTATCCGGACTTTCGGACAGGGTCGGGTCTGGGGCCAACGTCCTGACTTTC. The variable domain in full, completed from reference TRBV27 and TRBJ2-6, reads EAQVTQNPRYLITVTGKKLTVTCSQNMNHEYMSWYRQDPGLGLRQIYYSMNVEVTDKGDVPEGYKVSRKEKRNFPLILESPSPNQTSLYFCASSLSGLSDRVGSGANVLTFGAGSRLTVL.

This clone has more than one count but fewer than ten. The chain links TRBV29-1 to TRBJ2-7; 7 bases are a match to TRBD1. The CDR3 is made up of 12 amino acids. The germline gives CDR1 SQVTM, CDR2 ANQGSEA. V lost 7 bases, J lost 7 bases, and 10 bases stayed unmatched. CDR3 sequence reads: CSGQQGLGEQYF. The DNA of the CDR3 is TGCAGCGGGCAACAGGGGTTGGGGGAGCAGTACTTC.

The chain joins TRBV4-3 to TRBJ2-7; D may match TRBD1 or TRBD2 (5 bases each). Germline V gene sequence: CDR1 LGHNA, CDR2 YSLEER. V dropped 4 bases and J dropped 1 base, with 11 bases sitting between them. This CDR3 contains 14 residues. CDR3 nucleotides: TGCGCCAGCAGCCTAGGGACCGAGTCCTACGAGCAGTACTTC. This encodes CASSLGTESYEQYF.

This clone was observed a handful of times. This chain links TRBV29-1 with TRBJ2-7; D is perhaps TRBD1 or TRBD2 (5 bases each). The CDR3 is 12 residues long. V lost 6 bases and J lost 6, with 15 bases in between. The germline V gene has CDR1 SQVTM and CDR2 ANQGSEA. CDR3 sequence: CSVKGDALEQYF. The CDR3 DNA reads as TGCAGCGTAAAAGGGGACGCCCTCGAGCAGTACTTC.

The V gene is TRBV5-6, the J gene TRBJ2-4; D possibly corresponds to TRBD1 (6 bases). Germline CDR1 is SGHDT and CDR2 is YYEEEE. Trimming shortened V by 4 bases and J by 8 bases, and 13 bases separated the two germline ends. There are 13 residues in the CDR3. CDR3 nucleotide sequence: TGTGCCAGCAGCCTTGGGGGCATGGACATTCAGTACTTC. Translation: CASSLGGMDIQYF.

The CDR3 nucleotides read TGTGCCAGTAGTATAGGTCCCCCCGCCCAACGAACGGATACGCAGTATTTT. Residues: CASSIGPPAQRTDTQYF. V usage is TRBV19 and J usage is TRBJ2-3; D remains unclear. The CDR3 loop spans 17 amino acids. Germline CDR1 is LNHDA and CDR2 is SQIVND (reference sequence). V lost 1 base and J lost 6, with 20 bases in between.

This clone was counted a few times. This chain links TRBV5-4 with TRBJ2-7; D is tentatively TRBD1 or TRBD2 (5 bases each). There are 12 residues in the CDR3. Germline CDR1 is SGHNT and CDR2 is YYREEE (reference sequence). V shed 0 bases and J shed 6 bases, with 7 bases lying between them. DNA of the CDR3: TGTGCCAGCAGCTTGGGGGGACGCGAGCAGTACTTC. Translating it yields CASSLGGREQYF.

The CDR3 DNA reads as TGCGCCAGCAGCCAGACGAACAGGGTTCACGAGCAGTACTTC. This translates into CASSQTNRVHEQYF. This sequence joins TRBV4-1 and TRBJ2-7; the D gene is possibly TRBD1 (6 bases). There are 14 residues in the CDR3. The germline V gene has CDR1 MGHRA and CDR2 YSYEKL. Trimming removed 3 bases at V and 5 bases at J, with 14 bases between.

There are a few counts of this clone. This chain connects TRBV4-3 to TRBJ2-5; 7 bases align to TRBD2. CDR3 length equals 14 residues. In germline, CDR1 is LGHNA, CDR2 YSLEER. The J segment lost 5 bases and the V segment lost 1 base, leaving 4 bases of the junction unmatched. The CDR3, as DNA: TGCGCCAGCAGCCAAGTGTTGGGGGGGGAGACCCAGTACTTC. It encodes CASSQVLGGETQYF.

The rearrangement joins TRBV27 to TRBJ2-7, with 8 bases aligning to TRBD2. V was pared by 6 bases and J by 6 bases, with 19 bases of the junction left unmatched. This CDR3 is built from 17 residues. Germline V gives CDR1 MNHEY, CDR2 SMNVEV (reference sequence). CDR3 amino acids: CASSLQKAPGLGGEQYF. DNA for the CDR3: TGTGCCAGCAGCTTGCAAAAGGCCCCGGGACTAGGAGGCGAGCAGTACTTC.

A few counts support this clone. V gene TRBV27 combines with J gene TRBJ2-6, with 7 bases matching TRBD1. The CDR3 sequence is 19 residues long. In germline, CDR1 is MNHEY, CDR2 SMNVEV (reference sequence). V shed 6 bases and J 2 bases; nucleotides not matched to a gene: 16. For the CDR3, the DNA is TGTGCCAGCAGCGGTTATCCTTCCGGACAGGAGGCTGGGGCCAACGTCCTGACTTTC. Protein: CASSGYPSGQEAGANVLTF.

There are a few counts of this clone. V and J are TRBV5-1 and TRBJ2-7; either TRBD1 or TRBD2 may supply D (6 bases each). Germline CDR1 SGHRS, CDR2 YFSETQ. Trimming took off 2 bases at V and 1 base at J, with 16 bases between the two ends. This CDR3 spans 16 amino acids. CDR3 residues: CASSFTGSGASYEQYF. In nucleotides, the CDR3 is TGCGCCAGCAGCTTTACGGGCTCGGGGGCTTCCTACGAGCAGTACTTC.

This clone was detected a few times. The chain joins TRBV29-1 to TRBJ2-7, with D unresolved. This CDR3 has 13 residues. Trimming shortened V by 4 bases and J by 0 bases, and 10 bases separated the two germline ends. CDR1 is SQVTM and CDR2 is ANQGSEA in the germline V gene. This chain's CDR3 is CSVGPVGSYEQYF. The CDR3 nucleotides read TGCAGCGTTGGGCCAGTAGGCTCCTACGAGCAGTACTTC.

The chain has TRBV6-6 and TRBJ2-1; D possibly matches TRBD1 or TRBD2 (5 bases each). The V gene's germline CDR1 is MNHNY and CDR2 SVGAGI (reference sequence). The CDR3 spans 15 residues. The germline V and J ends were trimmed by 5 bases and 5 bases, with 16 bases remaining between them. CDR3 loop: CASSTHLRGDNEQFF. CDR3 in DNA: TGTGCCAGCAGTACGCATCTGAGGGGAGACAATGAGCAGTTCTTC.

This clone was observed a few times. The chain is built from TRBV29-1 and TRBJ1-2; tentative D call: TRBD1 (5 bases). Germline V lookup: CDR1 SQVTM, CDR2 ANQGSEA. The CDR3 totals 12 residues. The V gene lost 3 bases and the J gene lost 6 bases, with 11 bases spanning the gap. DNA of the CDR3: TGCAGCGTTGAGGCACAGGTGGATGGCTACACCTTC. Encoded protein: CSVEAQVDGYTF.

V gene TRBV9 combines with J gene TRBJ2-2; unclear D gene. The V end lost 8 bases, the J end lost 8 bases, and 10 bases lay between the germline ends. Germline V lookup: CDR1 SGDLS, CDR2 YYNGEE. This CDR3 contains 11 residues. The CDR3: CASGPNGELFF. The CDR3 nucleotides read TGTGCCAGTGGGCCAAATGGGGAGCTGTTTTTT.